The present entry profiles one TCR beta chain with its context. What it recognizes is unknown. TCRdb's table, derived via immunoSEQ multiplex PCR, lists solely in-frame clones and lacks some. The table records around 130,000 clones, around 90% of them present only once. This sample stems from a study of T cell responses to AZD1222 COVID-19 vaccine. Whole-study findings and limits: A rise in Spike-specific TCR breadth and depth followed two AZD1222 doses.

V was trimmed by 4 bases and J by 10 bases, leaving 12 bases between them. This CDR3 spans 13 amino acids. From germline, CDR1 is SGHNT and CDR2 YYREEE (reference sequence). J is TRBJ1-6 and V is TRBV5-4; D might be TRBD1 (5 bases). The sample in question was peripheral blood, obtained 28 days after the second AZD1222 dose. This TCR was sampled from an adult who received the AZD1222 COVID-19 vaccine. CDR3: CASSRDGGSPLHF. The CDR3 DNA follows: TGTGCCAGCAGCCGGGACGGAGGGTCACCCCTCCACTTT.